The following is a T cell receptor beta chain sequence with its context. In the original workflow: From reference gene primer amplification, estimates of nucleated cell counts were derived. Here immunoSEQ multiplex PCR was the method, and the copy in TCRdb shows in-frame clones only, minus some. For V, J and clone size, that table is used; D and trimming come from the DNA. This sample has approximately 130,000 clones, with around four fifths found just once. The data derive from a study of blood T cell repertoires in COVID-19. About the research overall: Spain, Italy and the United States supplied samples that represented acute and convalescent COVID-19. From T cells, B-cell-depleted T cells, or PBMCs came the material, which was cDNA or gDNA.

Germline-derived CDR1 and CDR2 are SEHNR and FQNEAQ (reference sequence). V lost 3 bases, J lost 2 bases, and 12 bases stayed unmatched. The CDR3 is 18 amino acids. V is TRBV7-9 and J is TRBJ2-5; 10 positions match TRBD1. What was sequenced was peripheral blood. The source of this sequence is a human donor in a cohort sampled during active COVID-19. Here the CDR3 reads CASSFRTGAGQGQETQYF. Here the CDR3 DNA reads TGTGCCAGCAGCTTTAGGACGGGGGCGGGACAGGGGCAAGAGACCCAGTACTTC.